Here is one TCR beta chain with its context. J gave up 5 bases and V 5 bases, and 5 bases lay outside the gene matches. This CDR3 has 14 residues. Germline V CDR1 and CDR2: SEHNR, FQNEAQ (reference sequence). TCRdb's table, derived via immunoSEQ multiplex PCR, lists solely in-frame clones and lacks some. The sample yields about 62,000 clones, 75% to 90% seen once. The sample is drawn from a study of blood T cell repertoires in COVID-19. Seattle-derived patients entered the study during active infection and were followed longitudinally. Sequenced material: peripheral blood. The receptor's source is a woman in her sixties with COVID-19, enrolled during active disease. J is TRBJ2-5 and V is TRBV7-9; TRBD2 agrees at 10 bases. CDR3 amino acids: CASSPLAGAETQYF. In nucleotides, the CDR3 is TGTGCCAGCAGCCCCCTAGCGGGAGCGGAGACCCAGTACTTC. Looking up the rest from reference TRBV7-9 and TRBJ2-5 gives the full variable domain: DTGVSQNPRHKITKRGQNVTFRCDPISEHNRLYWYRQTLGQGPEFLTYFQNEAQLEKSRLLSDRFSAERPKGSFSTLEIQRTEQGDSAMYLCASSPLAGAETQYFGPGTRLLVL.